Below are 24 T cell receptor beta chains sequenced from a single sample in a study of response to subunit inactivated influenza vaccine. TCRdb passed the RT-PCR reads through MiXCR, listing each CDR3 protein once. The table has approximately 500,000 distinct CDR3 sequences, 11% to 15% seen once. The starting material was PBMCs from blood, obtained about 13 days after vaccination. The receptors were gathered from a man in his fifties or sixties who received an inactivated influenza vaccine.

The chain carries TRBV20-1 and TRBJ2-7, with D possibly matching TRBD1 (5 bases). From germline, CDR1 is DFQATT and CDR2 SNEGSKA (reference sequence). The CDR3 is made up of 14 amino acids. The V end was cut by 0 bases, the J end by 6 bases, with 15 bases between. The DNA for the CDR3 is TGCAGTGCTAGAGAGGCAGGGCCAGGGTCCGAGCAGTACTTC. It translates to CSAREAGPGSEQYF.

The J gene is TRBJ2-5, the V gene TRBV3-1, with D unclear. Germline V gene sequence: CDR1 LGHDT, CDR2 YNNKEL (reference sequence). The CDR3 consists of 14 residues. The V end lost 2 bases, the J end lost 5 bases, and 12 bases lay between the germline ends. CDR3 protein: CASSQPPSEETQYF. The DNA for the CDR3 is TGTGCCAGCAGCCAACCTCCCAGCGAGGAGACCCAGTACTTC.

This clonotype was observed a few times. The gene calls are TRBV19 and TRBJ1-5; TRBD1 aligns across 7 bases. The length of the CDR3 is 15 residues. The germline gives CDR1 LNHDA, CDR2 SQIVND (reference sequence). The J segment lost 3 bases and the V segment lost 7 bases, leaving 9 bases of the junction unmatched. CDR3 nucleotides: TGTGCCAGTAAACTGAGACAGGGAGACAATCAGCCCCAGCATTTT. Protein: CASKLRQGDNQPQHF.

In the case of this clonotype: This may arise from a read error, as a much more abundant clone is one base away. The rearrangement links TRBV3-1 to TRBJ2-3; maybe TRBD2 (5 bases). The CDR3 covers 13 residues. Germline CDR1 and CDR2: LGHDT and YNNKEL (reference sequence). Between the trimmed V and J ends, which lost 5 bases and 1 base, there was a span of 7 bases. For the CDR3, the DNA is TGTGCCAGCAGCTGGACTCGCACAGATACGCAGTATTTT. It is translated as CASSWTRTDTQYF.

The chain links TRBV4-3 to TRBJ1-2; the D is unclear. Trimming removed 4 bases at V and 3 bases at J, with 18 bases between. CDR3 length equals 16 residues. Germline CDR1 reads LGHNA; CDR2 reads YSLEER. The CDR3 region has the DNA TGCGCCAGCAGCCCAGTTCCCCCCCAGGTTGACTATGGCTACACCTTC. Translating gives CASSPVPPQVDYGYTF.

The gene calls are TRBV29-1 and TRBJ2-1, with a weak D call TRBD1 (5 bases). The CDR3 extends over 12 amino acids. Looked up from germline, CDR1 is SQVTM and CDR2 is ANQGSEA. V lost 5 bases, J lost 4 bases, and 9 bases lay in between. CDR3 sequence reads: CSVYKGYNEQFF. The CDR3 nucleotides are TGCAGCGTTTATAAGGGGTACAATGAGCAGTTCTTC.

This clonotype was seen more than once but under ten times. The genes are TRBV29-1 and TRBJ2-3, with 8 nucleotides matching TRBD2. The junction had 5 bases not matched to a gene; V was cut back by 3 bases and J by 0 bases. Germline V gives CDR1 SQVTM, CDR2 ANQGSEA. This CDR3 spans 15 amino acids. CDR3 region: CSVDRAGVSTDTQYF. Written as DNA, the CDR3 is TGCAGCGTTGACAGAGCGGGGGTGAGCACAGATACGCAGTATTTT.

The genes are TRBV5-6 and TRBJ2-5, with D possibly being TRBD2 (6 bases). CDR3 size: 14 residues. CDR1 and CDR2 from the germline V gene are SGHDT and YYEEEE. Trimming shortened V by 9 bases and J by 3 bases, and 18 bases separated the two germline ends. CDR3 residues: CATLKGGAEETQYF. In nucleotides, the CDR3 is TGTGCCACCCTAAAAGGAGGGGCGGAAGAGACCCAGTACTTC.

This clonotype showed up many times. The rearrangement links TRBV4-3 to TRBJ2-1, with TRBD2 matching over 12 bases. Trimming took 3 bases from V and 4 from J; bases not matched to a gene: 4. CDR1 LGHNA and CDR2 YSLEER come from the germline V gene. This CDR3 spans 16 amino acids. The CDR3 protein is CASSQEGTSGYNEQFF. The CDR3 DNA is TGCGCCAGCAGCCAGGAGGGGACTAGCGGGTACAATGAGCAGTTCTTC.

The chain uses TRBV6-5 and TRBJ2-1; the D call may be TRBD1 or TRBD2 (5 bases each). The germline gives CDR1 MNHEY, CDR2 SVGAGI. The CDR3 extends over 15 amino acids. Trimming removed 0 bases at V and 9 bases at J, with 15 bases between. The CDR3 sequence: CASSYSGTAVGEQFF. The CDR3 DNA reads TGTGCCAGCAGTTACTCCGGGACGGCGGTCGGTGAGCAGTTCTTC.

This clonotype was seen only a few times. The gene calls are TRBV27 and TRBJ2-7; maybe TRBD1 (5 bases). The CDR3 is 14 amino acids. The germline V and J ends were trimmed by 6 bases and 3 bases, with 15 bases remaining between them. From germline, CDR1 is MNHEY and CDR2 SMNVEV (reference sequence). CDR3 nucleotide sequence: TGTGCCAGCAGCGGACACCAACAAATCTACGAGCAGTACTTC. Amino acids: CASSGHQQIYEQYF.

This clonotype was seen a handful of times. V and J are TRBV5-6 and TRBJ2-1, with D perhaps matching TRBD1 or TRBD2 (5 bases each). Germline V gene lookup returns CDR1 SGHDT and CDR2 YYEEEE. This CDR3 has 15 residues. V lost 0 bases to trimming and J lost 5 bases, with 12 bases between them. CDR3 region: CASSLGQLRDNEQFF. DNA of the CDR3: TGTGCCAGCAGCTTGGGACAGCTGAGGGACAATGAGCAGTTCTTC. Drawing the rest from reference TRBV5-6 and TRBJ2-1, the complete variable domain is DAGVTQSPTHLIKTRGQQVTLRCSPKSGHDTVSWYQQALGQGPQFIFQYYEEEERQRGNFPDRFSGHQFPNYSSELNVNALLLGDSALYLCASSLGQLRDNEQFFGPGTRLTVL.

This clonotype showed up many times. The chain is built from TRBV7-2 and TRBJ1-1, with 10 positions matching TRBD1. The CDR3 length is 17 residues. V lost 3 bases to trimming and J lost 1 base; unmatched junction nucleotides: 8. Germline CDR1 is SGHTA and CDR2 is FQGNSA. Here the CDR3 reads CASSFLPGQGKNTEAFF. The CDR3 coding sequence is TGTGCCAGCAGCTTTTTACCGGGACAGGGGAAGAACACTGAAGCTTTCTTT. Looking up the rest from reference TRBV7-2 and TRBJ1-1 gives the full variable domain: GAGVSQSPSNKVTEKGKDVELRCDPISGHTALYWYRQSLGQGLEFLIYFQGNSAPDKSGLPSDRFSAERTGGSVSTLTIQRTQQEDSAVYLCASSFLPGQGKNTEAFFGQGTRLTVV.

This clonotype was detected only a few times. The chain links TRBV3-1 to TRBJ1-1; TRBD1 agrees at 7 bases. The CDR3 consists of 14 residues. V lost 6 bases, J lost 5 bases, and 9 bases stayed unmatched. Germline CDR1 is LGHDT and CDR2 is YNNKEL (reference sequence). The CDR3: CASRNSGGETEAFF. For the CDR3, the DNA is TGTGCCAGCAGGAACTCAGGGGGTGAGACTGAAGCTTTCTTT.

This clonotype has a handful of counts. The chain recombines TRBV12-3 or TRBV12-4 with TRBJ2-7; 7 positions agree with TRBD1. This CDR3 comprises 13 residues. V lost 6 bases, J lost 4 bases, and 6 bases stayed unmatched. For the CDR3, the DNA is TGTGCCAGCAGCATAGGGGGCACTTACGAGCAGTACTTC. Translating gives CASSIGGTYEQYF.

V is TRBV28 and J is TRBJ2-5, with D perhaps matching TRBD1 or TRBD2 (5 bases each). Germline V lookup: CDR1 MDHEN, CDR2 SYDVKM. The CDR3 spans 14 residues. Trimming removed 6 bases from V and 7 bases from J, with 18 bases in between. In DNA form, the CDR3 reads TGTGCCAGCAGAACGTCCGGGGCCCTCGGGACCCAGTACTTC. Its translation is CASRTSGALGTQYF. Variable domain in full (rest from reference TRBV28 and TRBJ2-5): DVKVTQSSRYLVKRTGEKVFLECVQDMDHENMFWYRQDPGLGLRLIYFSYDVKMKEKGDIPEGYSVSREKKERFSLILESASTNQTSMYLCASRTSGALGTQYFGPGTRLLVL.

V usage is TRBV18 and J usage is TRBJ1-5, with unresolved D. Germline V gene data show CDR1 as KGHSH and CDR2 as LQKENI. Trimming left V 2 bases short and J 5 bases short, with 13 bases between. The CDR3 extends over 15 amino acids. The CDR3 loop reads CASSPNAAAYQPQHF. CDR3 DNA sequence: TGTGCCAGCTCACCAAATGCGGCAGCTTATCAGCCCCAGCATTTT. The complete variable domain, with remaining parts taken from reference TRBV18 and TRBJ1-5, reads NAGVMQNPRHLVRRRGQEARLRCSPMKGHSHVYWYRQLPEEGLKFMVYLQKENIIDESGMPKERFSAEFPKEGPSILRIQQVVRGDSAAYFCASSPNAAAYQPQHFGDGTRLSIL.

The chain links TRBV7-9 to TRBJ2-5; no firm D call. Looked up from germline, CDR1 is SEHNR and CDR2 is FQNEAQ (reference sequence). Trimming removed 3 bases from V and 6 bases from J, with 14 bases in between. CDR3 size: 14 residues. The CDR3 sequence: CASSFETLSQTQYF. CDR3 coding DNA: TGTGCCAGCAGCTTCGAAACTCTCTCCCAGACCCAGTACTTC. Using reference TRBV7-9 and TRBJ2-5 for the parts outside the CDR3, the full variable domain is DTGVSQNPRHKITKRGQNVTFRCDPISEHNRLYWYRQTLGQGPEFLTYFQNEAQLEKSRLLSDRFSAERPKGSFSTLEIQRTEQGDSAMYLCASSFETLSQTQYFGPGTRLLVL.

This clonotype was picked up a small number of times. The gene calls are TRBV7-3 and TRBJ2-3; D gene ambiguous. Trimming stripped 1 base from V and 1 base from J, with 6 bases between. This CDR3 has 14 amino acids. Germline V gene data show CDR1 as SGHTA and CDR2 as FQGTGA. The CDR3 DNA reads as TGTGCCAGCAGCTTAATCGGCGGCACAGATACGCAGTATTTT. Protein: CASSLIGGTDTQYF.

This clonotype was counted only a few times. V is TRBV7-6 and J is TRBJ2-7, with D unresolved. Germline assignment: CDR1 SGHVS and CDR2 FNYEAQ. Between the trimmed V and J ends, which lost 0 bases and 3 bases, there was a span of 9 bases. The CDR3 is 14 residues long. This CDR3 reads CASSLAQLGYEQYF. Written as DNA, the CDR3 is TGTGCCAGCAGCTTAGCCCAATTGGGCTACGAGCAGTACTTC.

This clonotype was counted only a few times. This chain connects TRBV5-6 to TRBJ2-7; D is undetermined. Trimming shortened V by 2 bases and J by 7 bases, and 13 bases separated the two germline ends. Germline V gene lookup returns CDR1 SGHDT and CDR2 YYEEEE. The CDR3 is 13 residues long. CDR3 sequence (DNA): TGTGCCAGCAGCTTAATAACGGCATGGGAGCAGTACTTC. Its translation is CASSLITAWEQYF.

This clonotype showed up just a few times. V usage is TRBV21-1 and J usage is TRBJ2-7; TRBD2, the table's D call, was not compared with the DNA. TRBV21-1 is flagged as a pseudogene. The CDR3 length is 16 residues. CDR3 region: CASSRTVTSGSNEQYF. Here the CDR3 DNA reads TGTGCCAGCAGCAGAACCGTGACTAGCGGGAGTAACGAGCAGTACTTC.

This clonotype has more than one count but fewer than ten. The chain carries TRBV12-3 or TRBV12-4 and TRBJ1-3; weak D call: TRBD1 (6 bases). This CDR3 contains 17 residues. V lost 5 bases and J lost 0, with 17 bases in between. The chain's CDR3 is CASSTRTDSISGNTIYF. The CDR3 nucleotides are TGTGCCAGCAGTACTAGGACAGACTCCATCTCTGGAAACACCATATATTTT.

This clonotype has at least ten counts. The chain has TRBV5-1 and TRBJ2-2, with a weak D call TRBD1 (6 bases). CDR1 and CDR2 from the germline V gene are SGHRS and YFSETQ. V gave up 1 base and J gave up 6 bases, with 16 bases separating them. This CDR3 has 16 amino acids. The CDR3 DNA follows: TGCGCCAGCAGCTTGTCAACCATGGGGGCCCCCGGGGAGCTGTTTTTT. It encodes CASSLSTMGAPGELFF.